Listed below are T cell receptor beta chains from one sample, sequenced in a study of vaccination effects on CD4 cells after COVID-19. Their antigen targets remain unknown. Produced via immunoSEQ multiplex PCR; TCRdb's table is partial and in-frame only. The sample lists roughly 64,000 clones; 72% were seen once. Sequences were derived from CD4+ T cells from PBMCs cultured without peptide, sampled before COVID-19 vaccination. The receptors were gathered from a human donor who had a prior SARS-CoV-2 infection. Both conserved end residues are part of each CDR3. The D gene is left open where the match is weak. Clone size appears in some rows only: once, few, many, or a class for an expanded clone.

V	length	D	J	size	DNA	CDR3
TRBV6-6	13	NA	TRBJ1-1	NA	TGTGCCAGCAAACTTGTCGGGGACACTGAAGCTTTCTTT	CASKLVGDTEAFF
TRBV19	16	NA	TRBJ1-4	NA	TGTGCCAGTAGTATAACCCGCAGGGCGGTAGGTGAAAAACTGTTTTTT	CASSITRRAVGEKLFF
TRBV12-3/TRBV12-4	13	NA	TRBJ1-5	NA	TGTGCCAGCAGTCTCAGTTTAGGTCAGCCCCAGCATTTT	CASSLSLGQPQHF
TRBV12-5	16	TRBD2	TRBJ2-7	NA	TGTGCTAGTGGTTCGACTACTAGCGCGAGCTCCTACGAGCAGTACTTC	CASGSTTSASSYEQYF
TRBV18	15	TRBD1	TRBJ1-3	few	TGTGCCAGCCGGACAGGGACGGCAGCTGGAAACACCATATATTTT	CASRTGTAAGNTIYF
TRBV5-1	16	TRBD1	TRBJ2-1	once	TGCGCCAGCGGGCGTACAGGGGGGTCTGGTTCTGGTGAGCAGTTCTTC	CASGRTGGSGSGEQFF
TRBV4-2	16	NA	TRBJ2-7	NA	TGTGCCAGCAGCCACCGTGCTGGGGTTAGCTCCTACGAGCAGTACTTC	CASSHRAGVSSYEQYF
TRBV25-1	13	NA	TRBJ1-1	NA	TGTGCCAGCAGTGATCTGGGGAAAACTGAAGCTTTCTTT	CASSDLGKTEAFF
TRBV6-5	14	TRBD1	TRBJ1-1	few	TGTGCCAGCAGTTTCTACAGGGGAGGGACTGAAGCTTTCTTT	CASSFYRGGTEAFF
TRBV5-1	11	NA	TRBJ1-4	NA	TGCGCCAGCAGCTTCCAAGAAAAACTGTTTTTT	CASSFQEKLFF
TRBV7-9	14	NA	TRBJ1-6	once	TGTGCCAGCAGCTTAGAGTCCGGGAATTCACCCCTCCACTTT	CASSLESGNSPLHF
TRBV5-5	16	NA	TRBJ2-1	NA	TGTGCCAGCAGCTTGGGACAGGATCTCTCCTACAATGAGCAGTTCTTC	CASSLGQDLSYNEQFF
TRBV7-2	16	TRBD1	TRBJ1-4	once	TGTGCCAGCAGCGGTGGGACAGGGGCAACTAATGAAAAACTGTTTTTT	CASSGGTGATNEKLFF
TRBV3-1/TRBV3-2	14	TRBD1	TRBJ1-4	NA	TGTGCCAGCAGCCAAGTGGACAGGGGTGAAAAACTGTTTTTT	CASSQVDRGEKLFF
TRBV15	15	TRBD1	TRBJ2-7	NA	TGTGCCACCAGCAGAGAGATTCTACAGGGGTACGAGCAGTACTTC	CATSREILQGYEQYF
TRBV27	15	NA	TRBJ1-5	NA	TGTGCCAGCAGTTTCATTTCAGGGAGCAATCAGCCCCAGCATTTT	CASSFISGSNQPQHF
TRBV11-3	14	TRBD2	TRBJ2-1	NA	TGTGCCAGCAGCCGACTAGCGGCTTACAATGAGCAGTTCTTC	CASSRLAAYNEQFF
TRBV6-2/TRBV6-3	16	NA	TRBJ1-5	NA	TGTGCCAGCAGTTACCCCCCGGGGGGATACAATCAGCCCCAGCATTTT	CASSYPPGGYNQPQHF
TRBV11-2	17	TRBD2	TRBJ2-3	NA	TGTGCCAGCAGCCTGGGGTGGGAGCGGGGGGGCTCAGATACGCAGTATTTT	CASSLGWERGGSDTQYF
TRBV2	14	NA	TRBJ2-5	NA	TGTGCCAGCAGTGTCTCGTGGAGCCAGGAGACCCAGTACTTC	CASSVSWSQETQYF
TRBV7-2	16	TRBD2	TRBJ2-3	NA	TGTGCCAGCAGCTCCCCGGCTAGCGGGAGTCCCGATACGCAGTATTTT	CASSSPASGSPDTQYF
TRBV5-1	17	NA	TRBJ2-1	NA	TGCGCCAGCAGCTTGGCCTATCGGGCCCACGAGTACAATGAGCAGTTCTTC	CASSLAYRAHEYNEQFF
TRBV21-1	12	NA	TRBJ1-3	NA	TGTGCCAGCAGCAAAACAGGAAACACCATATATTTT	CASSKTGNTIYF
TRBV5-1	15	NA	TRBJ2-7	NA	TGCGCCAGCAGCCACCCGGGGCGCGCCTTAGGTGAGCAGTACTTC	CASSHPGRALGEQYF
TRBV3-1/TRBV3-2	15	NA	TRBJ2-3	NA	TGTGCCAGCAGCCAACCGGGACGTGGCACAGATACGCAGTATTTT	CASSQPGRGTDTQYF
TRBV5-1	17	TRBD2	TRBJ2-7	few	TGCGCCAGCAGCTTCCGATGGACTAGCGGGGACGCCTACGAGCAGTACTTC	CASSFRWTSGDAYEQYF
TRBV10-3	16	TRBD2	TRBJ2-7	NA	TGTGCCATCAGTACAACCCCTAGCGGACCCTCCTACGAGCAGTACTTC	CAISTTPSGPSYEQYF
TRBV7-7	13	NA	TRBJ2-3	once	TGTGCTAGCAGCCCAAATGGCCAAGATACGCAGTATTTT	CASSPNGQDTQYF
TRBV7-8	15	TRBD2	TRBJ2-5	NA	TGTGCCAGCAGCCCTAGCGGGGGGGCCTCAGAGACCCAGTACTTC	CASSPSGGASETQYF
TRBV7-9	13	NA	TRBJ1-5	few	TGTGCCAGCAGCTTAGGGACCAATCAGCCCCAGCATTTT	CASSLGTNQPQHF
TRBV27	14	NA	TRBJ1-3	many	TGTGCCAGCAGAGCAGTAAGCTCTGGAAACACCATATATTTT	CASRAVSSGNTIYF
TRBV27	15	TRBD1	TRBJ2-3	NA	TGTGCCAGCAGTTCCCCGGGACAGGGAAGAGATACGCAGTATTTT	CASSSPGQGRDTQYF
TRBV2	17	NA	TRBJ1-5	NA	TGTGCCAGCAGTGAACTTAGGACAGACTATAGCAATCAGCCCCAGCATTTT	CASSELRTDYSNQPQHF
TRBV10-2	15	NA	TRBJ2-6	NA	TGCGCCAGCAGTGATGCGGTGAATGGGGCCAACGTCCTGACTTTC	CASSDAVNGANVLTF
TRBV4-3	16	TRBD1	TRBJ1-1	NA	TGCGCCAGCAGCCGGATACCCGGGACAGGGAGGACTGAAGCTTTCTTT	CASSRIPGTGRTEAFF
TRBV3-1/TRBV3-2	14	NA	TRBJ2-5	NA	TGTGCCAGCAGCCAAGTTGCGGCGGGCGGGACCCAGTACTTC	CASSQVAAGGTQYF
TRBV12-3/TRBV12-4	13	TRBD2	TRBJ2-7	NA	TGTGCCAGCAGCCCACAACGGGGGGGCGAGCAGTACTTC	CASSPQRGGEQYF
TRBV4-3	18	TRBD2	TRBJ2-5	NA	TGCGCCAGCAGCCAGGAGCCCCCGACTAGCGGACAACAGGAGACCCAGTACTTC	CASSQEPPTSGQQETQYF
TRBV9	13	NA	TRBJ2-1	NA	TGTGCCAGCAGCGTAGATTCCTACAATGAGCAGTTCTTC	CASSVDSYNEQFF
TRBV7-9	13	NA	TRBJ1-1	NA	TGTGCCAGCAGCTTATTCGCGGGGGGCGAAGCTTTCTTT	CASSLFAGGEAFF
TRBV11-3	14	NA	TRBJ2-5	NA	TGTGCCAGCAGCTTAATTCGGGGCCAAGAGACCCAGTACTTC	CASSLIRGQETQYF
TRBV30	8	NA	TRBJ1-2	few	TGTGCCAGGGGTGACTACACCTTC	CARGDYTF
TRBV6-5	14	NA	TRBJ1-5	NA	TGTGCCAGCAGTTACTCGCGGGGGTATCAGCCCCAGCATTTT	CASSYSRGYQPQHF
TRBV15	15	TRBD2	TRBJ2-5	NA	TGTGCCACCAGCAGACTAGCGGGAGGGCCAGAGACCCAGTACTTC	CATSRLAGGPETQYF
TRBV18	14	TRBD1	TRBJ2-1	NA	TGTGCCAGCTCACCCGGGACAGGTAGCCGGGAGCAGTTCTTC	CASSPGTGSREQFF
TRBV6-1	11	NA	TRBJ1-2	NA	TGTGCCAGCAGTGAAAGAGGTGGCTACACCTTC	CASSERGGYTF
TRBV5-4	12	NA	TRBJ2-7	NA	TGTGCCAGCAGCTTTCCCCTAGGCGAGCAGTACTTC	CASSFPLGEQYF
TRBV27	14	TRBD1	TRBJ2-2	NA	TGTGCCAGCAGTTTGGACAGGGGGTCCGGGGAGCTGTTTTTT	CASSLDRGSGELFF
TRBV5-1	15	TRBD2	TRBJ2-1	few	TGCGCCAGCAGCAAAGGGGGACTAGCGTCCCATGAGCAGTTCTTC	CASSKGGLASHEQFF
TRBV5-1	16	NA	TRBJ2-3	NA	TGCGCCAGCAGCTTGGGTCCTAGCCGTGGCACAGATACGCAGTATTTT	CASSLGPSRGTDTQYF
TRBV5-1	18	NA	TRBJ2-5	few	TGCGCCAGCAGCCGGGGTCGGGGCAGCAGAGTATTCCAAGAGACCCAGTACTTC	CASSRGRGSRVFQETQYF
TRBV11-3	15	TRBD2	TRBJ2-3	NA	TGTGCCAGCAGGGAGGGGAGCGGGGGTGGAGATACGCAGTATTTT	CASREGSGGGDTQYF
TRBV5-1	15	TRBD1	TRBJ2-6	NA	TGCGCCACAGGGGACAGTGGATCTGGGGCCAACGTCCTGACTTTC	CATGDSGSGANVLTF
TRBV7-8	15	NA	TRBJ1-4	few	TGTGCCAGCAGTCTACAGGGCGCAACTAATGAAAAACTGTTTTTT	CASSLQGATNEKLFF
TRBV5-4	14	TRBD1	TRBJ2-7	NA	TGTGCCAGCAGCTCCGGGACAGGGGACCTTAAGCAGTACTTC	CASSSGTGDLKQYF